Listed below are T cell receptor beta chains from one sample, sequenced in a study of blood T cells in healthy people across ages. MiXCR, run by TCRdb on the 5' RACE reads, gives a single entry per CDR3 protein. The profile shows about 1 million distinct CDR3 sequences, roughly 45% of them singletons. Sequences were obtained from blood. All receptors come from a woman in her fifties or sixties in good health. CDR3s include the opening cysteine and the closing phenylalanine or tryptophan. D genes are given only for firm matches. Expanded clones get a size class; other rows say once, few or many, or leave the size out.

j_gene: TRBJ2-1; d_gene: TRBD2; v_gene: TRBV5-1; abundance: NA; CDR3aa: CASSPGLAGGPRSYNEQFF; CDR3nt: TGCGCCAGCAGCCCAGGACTAGCGGGAGGGCCCCGCTCCTACAATGAGCAGTTCTTC
j_gene: TRBJ2-5; d_gene: NA; v_gene: TRBV3-1; abundance: NA; CDR3aa: CASSRESRTTKETQYF; CDR3nt: TGTGCCAGCAGCCGTGAATCTCGGACTACGAAAGAGACCCAGTACTTC
j_gene: TRBJ2-1; d_gene: TRBD2; v_gene: TRBV15; abundance: few; CDR3aa: CATSPRLAGLYNEQFF; CDR3nt: TGTGCCACCAGCCCTCGACTAGCGGGCCTCTACAATGAGCAGTTCTTC
j_gene: TRBJ2-1; d_gene: NA; v_gene: TRBV5-1; abundance: few; CDR3aa: CASSLSSESYYNEQFF; CDR3nt: TGCGCCAGCAGCTTATCCAGCGAAAGTTACTACAATGAGCAGTTCTTC
j_gene: TRBJ2-5; d_gene: TRBD2; v_gene: TRBV10-3; abundance: few; CDR3aa: CAISAVGLAGGETQYF; CDR3nt: TGTGCCATCAGTGCCGTCGGGCTAGCGGGAGGAGAGACCCAGTACTTC
j_gene: TRBJ2-7; d_gene: TRBD2; v_gene: TRBV2; abundance: NA; CDR3aa: CASMTSGRGREQYF; CDR3nt: TGTGCCAGCATGACTAGCGGGAGAGGACGAGAGCAGTACTTC
j_gene: TRBJ2-7; d_gene: NA; v_gene: TRBV10-1; abundance: NA; CDR3aa: CASSESGTYEQYF; CDR3nt: TGCGCCAGCAGTGAGTCGGGCACCTACGAGCAGTACTTC
j_gene: TRBJ2-7; d_gene: NA; v_gene: TRBV21-1; abundance: NA; CDR3aa: CASSKTRSRDPEGSYEQYF; CDR3nt: TGTGCCAGCAGCAAAACCCGAAGCCGGGACCCCGAGGGGTCCTACGAGCAGTACTTC
j_gene: TRBJ2-1; d_gene: NA; v_gene: TRBV7-9; abundance: NA; CDR3aa: CASSPAVVADNEQFF; CDR3nt: TGTGCCAGCAGCCCAGCAGTGGTAGCGGACAATGAGCAGTTCTTC
j_gene: TRBJ2-3; d_gene: TRBD2; v_gene: TRBV11-2; abundance: NA; CDR3aa: CASSLISGAPGLARRYTQYF; CDR3nt: TGTGCCAGCAGCTTAATTTCGGGGGCTCCAGGACTAGCGCGACGGTATACGCAGTATTTT
j_gene: TRBJ2-1; d_gene: TRBD2; v_gene: TRBV7-3; abundance: NA; CDR3aa: CASSISSGDSYNEQFF; CDR3nt: TGTGCCAGCAGCATTTCTAGCGGAGATTCCTACAATGAGCAGTTCTTC
j_gene: TRBJ2-4; d_gene: NA; v_gene: TRBV11-3; abundance: NA; CDR3aa: CASSDRTENYGQYF; CDR3nt: TGTGCCAGCAGCGATCGGACAGAGAACTACGGGCAGTACTTC
j_gene: TRBJ2-3; d_gene: NA; v_gene: TRBV29-1; abundance: NA; CDR3aa: CSVEPATDTQYF; CDR3nt: TGCAGCGTTGAACCGGCCACAGATACGCAGTATTTT
j_gene: TRBJ1-2; d_gene: NA; v_gene: TRBV20-1; abundance: many; CDR3aa: CSGRGSGSNNYGYTF; CDR3nt: TGCAGTGGCAGAGGTTCAGGGTCGAATAACTATGGCTACACCTTC
j_gene: TRBJ1-2; d_gene: TRBD1; v_gene: TRBV20-1; abundance: few; CDR3aa: CSARNDGQGSYGYTF; CDR3nt: TGCAGTGCTAGAAATGACGGACAGGGGTCCTATGGCTACACCTTC
j_gene: TRBJ1-2; d_gene: NA; v_gene: TRBV7-9; abundance: NA; CDR3aa: CASSPAIYGYTF; CDR3nt: TGTGCCAGCAGCCCAGCCATCTATGGCTACACCTTC
j_gene: TRBJ2-7; d_gene: TRBD2; v_gene: TRBV5-1; abundance: NA; CDR3aa: CASSLPSGLVPYEQYF; CDR3nt: TGCGCCAGCAGCTTGCCCTCGGGACTAGTACCCTACGAGCAGTACTTC
j_gene: TRBJ2-3; d_gene: NA; v_gene: TRBV6-5; abundance: once; CDR3aa: CASSYAGGTSTDTQYF; CDR3nt: TGTGCCAGCAGTTACGCGGGCGGGACGAGCACAGATACGCAGTATTTT
j_gene: TRBJ2-7; d_gene: NA; v_gene: TRBV4-1; abundance: many; CDR3aa: CASSQEGGGSYEQYF; CDR3nt: TGCGCCAGCAGCCAAGAAGGGGGGGGCTCCTACGAGCAGTACTTC
j_gene: TRBJ2-4; d_gene: NA; v_gene: TRBV25-1; abundance: NA; CDR3aa: CASSLGISGAKSIQYF; CDR3nt: TGTGCCAGCAGTCTGGGGATCTCTGGGGCCAAAAGCATTCAGTACTTC
j_gene: TRBJ2-1; d_gene: TRBD2; v_gene: TRBV20-1; abundance: NA; CDR3aa: CSARIPGLVGNEQFF; CDR3nt: TGCAGTGCTAGGATACCGGGACTAGTCGGCAATGAGCAGTTCTTC
j_gene: TRBJ2-2; d_gene: TRBD1; v_gene: TRBV10-3; abundance: once; CDR3aa: CAISGDSTGELFF; CDR3nt: TGTGCCATCAGTGGGGACAGCACCGGGGAGCTGTTTTTT
j_gene: TRBJ2-5; d_gene: NA; v_gene: TRBV28; abundance: few; CDR3aa: CASSSGGQGGETQYF; CDR3nt: TGTGCCAGCAGTTCGGGAGGCCAGGGGGGAGAGACCCAGTACTTC
j_gene: TRBJ2-3; d_gene: NA; v_gene: TRBV29-1; abundance: NA; CDR3aa: CSVTVTDTQYF; CDR3nt: TGCAGCGTTACCGTTACAGATACGCAGTATTTT
j_gene: TRBJ2-5; d_gene: TRBD1; v_gene: TRBV25-1; abundance: many; CDR3aa: CASSDFTGAQETQYF; CDR3nt: TGTGCCAGCAGTGACTTTACAGGGGCACAAGAGACCCAGTACTTC
j_gene: TRBJ2-4; d_gene: TRBD1; v_gene: TRBV18; abundance: NA; CDR3aa: CASSPRGTENIQYF; CDR3nt: TGTGCCAGCTCACCAAGAGGGACAGAAAACATTCAGTACTTC
j_gene: TRBJ2-7; d_gene: NA; v_gene: TRBV5-1; abundance: few; CDR3aa: CASSLSGQGRGTSYRQYF; CDR3nt: TGCGCCAGCAGCTTGAGTGGACAGGGGAGAGGGACTAGCTATCGGCAGTACTTC
j_gene: TRBJ2-7; d_gene: TRBD2; v_gene: TRBV5-1; abundance: few; CDR3aa: CASSFGLAGVYEQYF; CDR3nt: TGCGCCAGCAGCTTCGGACTAGCAGGGGTCTACGAGCAGTACTTC
j_gene: TRBJ2-3; d_gene: TRBD2; v_gene: TRBV5-1; abundance: NA; CDR3aa: CASSLSSGATDTQYF; CDR3nt: TGCGCCAGCAGCTTGTCTAGCGGGGCTACAGATACGCAGTATTTT
j_gene: TRBJ2-7; d_gene: NA; v_gene: TRBV27; abundance: few; CDR3aa: CASSLEIWGEQYF; CDR3nt: TGTGCCAGCAGTTTAGAGATCTGGGGCGAGCAGTACTTC
j_gene: TRBJ2-3; d_gene: TRBD1; v_gene: TRBV29-1; abundance: NA; CDR3aa: CSVAVQGAFDTQYF; CDR3nt: TGCAGCGTTGCTGTACAGGGGGCGTTCGATACGCAGTATTTT
j_gene: TRBJ1-2; d_gene: NA; v_gene: TRBV6-5; abundance: NA; CDR3aa: CASSYSTDVYYGYTF; CDR3nt: TGTGCCAGCAGTTACTCGACTGACGTTTACTATGGCTACACCTTC
j_gene: TRBJ1-4; d_gene: TRBD1; v_gene: TRBV5-5; abundance: NA; CDR3aa: CASSLGPGGEKLFF; CDR3nt: TGTGCCAGCAGCTTGGGCCCAGGGGGCGAAAAACTGTTTTTT
j_gene: TRBJ2-7; d_gene: NA; v_gene: TRBV19; abundance: few; CDR3aa: CASSTGLSTYEQYF; CDR3nt: TGTGCCAGTAGTACCGGACTTTCTACCTACGAGCAGTACTTC
j_gene: TRBJ2-7; d_gene: TRBD2; v_gene: TRBV20-1; abundance: NA; CDR3aa: CSASGGVVYEQYF; CDR3nt: TGCAGTGCTAGTGGGGGGGTTGTCTACGAGCAGTACTTC
j_gene: TRBJ2-5; d_gene: TRBD2; v_gene: TRBV5-1; abundance: NA; CDR3aa: CASSSLAGPETQYF; CDR3nt: TGCGCCAGCAGCTCACTAGCGGGACCGGAGACCCAGTACTTC
j_gene: TRBJ2-5; d_gene: NA; v_gene: TRBV3-1; abundance: NA; CDR3aa: CACSPGSETQYF; CDR3nt: TGTGCCTGCAGTCCAGGCTCAGAGACCCAGTACTTC
j_gene: TRBJ2-4; d_gene: TRBD1; v_gene: TRBV3-1; abundance: NA; CDR3aa: CARSQGTVAKNIQYF; CDR3nt: TGTGCCCGCAGCCAAGGGACAGTAGCCAAAAACATTCAGTACTTC
j_gene: TRBJ2-1; d_gene: TRBD2; v_gene: TRBV12-3/TRBV12-4; abundance: few; CDR3aa: CASKAASGINEQFF; CDR3nt: TGTGCCAGCAAGGCGGCTAGCGGGATAAATGAGCAGTTCTTC
j_gene: TRBJ2-6; d_gene: NA; v_gene: TRBV30; abundance: NA; CDR3aa: CAIGGANVLTF; CDR3nt: TGTGCCATCGGTGGGGCCAACGTCCTGACTTTC
j_gene: TRBJ2-7; d_gene: TRBD2; v_gene: TRBV20-1; abundance: NA; CDR3aa: CSAETLLAGDEQYF; CDR3nt: TGCAGTGCCGAGACACTACTAGCGGGAGACGAGCAGTACTTC
j_gene: TRBJ2-3; d_gene: TRBD2; v_gene: TRBV13; abundance: NA; CDR3aa: CASSFPGTSGRPTDTQYF; CDR3nt: TGTGCCAGCAGCTTTCCCGGGACTAGCGGGAGGCCCACAGATACGCAGTATTTT
j_gene: TRBJ2-5; d_gene: NA; v_gene: TRBV25-1; abundance: NA; CDR3aa: CASSELLGEETQYF; CDR3nt: TGTGCCAGCAGTGAATTATTGGGTGAAGAGACCCAGTACTTC
j_gene: TRBJ2-1; d_gene: TRBD2; v_gene: TRBV24-1; abundance: NA; CDR3aa: CATSDPLSGGPMSEQFF; CDR3nt: TGTGCCACCAGTGATCCCCTTTCGGGAGGGCCTATGAGTGAGCAGTTCTTC
j_gene: TRBJ2-7; d_gene: TRBD2; v_gene: TRBV3-1; abundance: NA; CDR3aa: CASSQGTSGIGVWYNEQYF; CDR3nt: TGTGCCAGCAGCCAGGGGACTAGCGGGATCGGGGTATGGTACAATGAGCAGTACTTC
j_gene: TRBJ2-1; d_gene: TRBD2; v_gene: TRBV7-2; abundance: NA; CDR3aa: CASSSRLAGVLGEDNEQFF; CDR3nt: TGTGCCAGCAGCTCCCGACTAGCGGGAGTTTTAGGGGAGGACAATGAGCAGTTCTTC
j_gene: TRBJ2-2; d_gene: NA; v_gene: TRBV5-5; abundance: NA; CDR3aa: CASSFLGERSGELFF; CDR3nt: TGTGCCAGCAGCTTTTTGGGGGAAAGGAGCGGGGAGCTGTTTTTT
j_gene: TRBJ2-5; d_gene: TRBD1; v_gene: TRBV20-1; abundance: few; CDR3aa: CSAQGGVETQYF; CDR3nt: TGCAGTGCTCAAGGGGGCGTAGAGACCCAGTACTTC